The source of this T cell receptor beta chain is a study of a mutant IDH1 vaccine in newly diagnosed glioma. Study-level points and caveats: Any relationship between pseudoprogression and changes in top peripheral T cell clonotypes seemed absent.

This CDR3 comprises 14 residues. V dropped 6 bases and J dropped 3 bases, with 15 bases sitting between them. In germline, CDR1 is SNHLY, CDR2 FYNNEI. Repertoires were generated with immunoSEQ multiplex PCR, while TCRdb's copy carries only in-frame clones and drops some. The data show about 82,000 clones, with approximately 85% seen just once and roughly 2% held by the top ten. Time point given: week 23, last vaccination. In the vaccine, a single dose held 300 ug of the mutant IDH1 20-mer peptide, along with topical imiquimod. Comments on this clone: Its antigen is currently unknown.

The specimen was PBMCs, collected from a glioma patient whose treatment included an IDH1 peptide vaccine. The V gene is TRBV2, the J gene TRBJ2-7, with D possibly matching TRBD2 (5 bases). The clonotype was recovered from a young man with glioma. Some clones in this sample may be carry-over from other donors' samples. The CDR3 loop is CASRVNGLSYEQYF. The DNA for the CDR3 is TGTGCCAGCAGGGTGAATGGACTCAGCTACGAGCAGTACTTC.